A selection of T cell receptor beta chains follows, all from one sample in a study of blood T cells in healthy people across ages. MiXCR, applied by TCRdb to the 5' RACE reads, yields one record per CDR3 protein. The data contain over 1,500,000 distinct CDR3 sequences, approximately 40% of them singletons. The sequencing sample was made of blood. The receptors originated from a human donor in good health. The conserved cysteine and the conserved F or W are not part of the CDR3 here. Fields, in order: V gene, J gene, clone size, CDR3 length, CDR3 protein. The size field is filled for only some rows; it gives once, few, many or a size class.

v_gene: TRBV4-3
j_gene: TRBJ2-3
abundance: NA
len: 14
CDR3aa: ASSQEVAGFTDTQY

v_gene: TRBV7-9
j_gene: NA
abundance: NA
len: 13
CDR3aa: ASSLSGGVIYEQY

v_gene: TRBV7-9
j_gene: TRBJ1-2
abundance: NA
len: 11
CDR3aa: ASSLGDAYGYT

v_gene: TRBV6-2/TRBV6-3
j_gene: TRBJ2-1
abundance: NA
len: 12
CDR3aa: ASDLAGGPNEQF

v_gene: TRBV6-6
j_gene: TRBJ2-4
abundance: NA
len: 14
CDR3aa: ASSNSGGATKNIQY

v_gene: TRBV11-3
j_gene: TRBJ1-2
abundance: NA
len: 13
CDR3aa: ASTRESKVEYGYT

v_gene: TRBV28
j_gene: TRBJ2-3
abundance: NA
len: 16
CDR3aa: ASNLDPDGSTRTDTQY

v_gene: TRBV18
j_gene: TRBJ2-1
abundance: few
len: 13
CDR3aa: ASSPVLAGDNEQF

v_gene: TRBV6-2/TRBV6-3
j_gene: TRBJ2-1
abundance: NA
len: 12
CDR3aa: ASSQSAGAGEQF

v_gene: TRBV7-2
j_gene: TRBJ2-3
abundance: NA
len: 13
CDR3aa: ASSLVGGGLDTQY

v_gene: TRBV5-1
j_gene: TRBJ2-1
abundance: few
len: 14
CDR3aa: ASSLVGDRDHNEQF

v_gene: TRBV2
j_gene: TRBJ1-5
abundance: NA
len: 11
CDR3aa: ASKDSSNQPQH

v_gene: TRBV12-5
j_gene: TRBJ2-3
abundance: few
len: 13
CDR3aa: ASGDGSGPTAAQY

v_gene: TRBV9
j_gene: TRBJ1-2
abundance: NA
len: 13
CDR3aa: ASSPMGEDPYGYT

v_gene: TRBV20-1
j_gene: TRBJ2-7
abundance: NA
len: 11
CDR3aa: SAIRGADYEQY

v_gene: TRBV6-1
j_gene: TRBJ2-3
abundance: NA
len: 15
CDR3aa: ASRPPSTGGSTDTQY

v_gene: TRBV14
j_gene: TRBJ1-5
abundance: NA
len: 12
CDR3aa: ASSQELMGQPQH

v_gene: TRBV4-1
j_gene: TRBJ1-2
abundance: few
len: 13
CDR3aa: ASSQEMGGDYGYT

v_gene: TRBV7-2
j_gene: TRBJ1-2
abundance: NA
len: 13
CDR3aa: ASSLGTGQGCGYT

v_gene: TRBV29-1
j_gene: TRBJ2-3
abundance: few
len: 11
CDR3aa: SVTGRQTDTQY

v_gene: TRBV6-5
j_gene: TRBJ2-2
abundance: NA
len: 14
CDR3aa: ASSWGGEKEYGELF

v_gene: TRBV11-2
j_gene: TRBJ2-5
abundance: few
len: 16
CDR3aa: ASSLMGRPRQSRETQY

v_gene: TRBV6-2/TRBV6-3
j_gene: TRBJ1-2
abundance: once
len: 11
CDR3aa: ASSYTGAAGDT

v_gene: TRBV12-5
j_gene: TRBJ2-1
abundance: few
len: 10
CDR3aa: ASGPGPNEQF

v_gene: TRBV4-2
j_gene: TRBJ1-6
abundance: few
len: 12
CDR3aa: ASSQDISNSPLH

v_gene: TRBV7-9
j_gene: TRBJ1-1
abundance: few
len: 10
CDR3aa: ASRSDRLEAF

v_gene: TRBV19
j_gene: TRBJ2-5
abundance: many
len: 11
CDR3aa: ASTSHGGETQY

v_gene: TRBV20-1
j_gene: TRBJ2-5
abundance: few
len: 9
CDR3aa: SAIPGETQY

v_gene: TRBV5-6
j_gene: TRBJ2-2
abundance: NA
len: 14
CDR3aa: ASSQGHWSGTGELF

v_gene: TRBV6-6
j_gene: TRBJ1-1
abundance: NA
len: 11
CDR3aa: ASRSGTNTEAF

v_gene: TRBV4-2
j_gene: TRBJ2-3
abundance: NA
len: 14
CDR3aa: ASSQGPGGGPDTQY

v_gene: TRBV4-2
j_gene: TRBJ2-5
abundance: NA
len: 14
CDR3aa: ASSRTRLAGLGKQY

v_gene: TRBV7-2
j_gene: TRBJ2-1
abundance: few
len: 15
CDR3aa: ASSLRVAGGPSHEQF

v_gene: TRBV20-1
j_gene: TRBJ2-1
abundance: few
len: 11
CDR3aa: SVRGGHYNEQF

v_gene: TRBV11-3
j_gene: TRBJ2-1
abundance: NA
len: 14
CDR3aa: ASSLGGIGGYNEQF

v_gene: TRBV2
j_gene: TRBJ1-2
abundance: NA
len: 11
CDR3aa: ASSEGIVWGYT

v_gene: TRBV7-2
j_gene: TRBJ1-2
abundance: few
len: 12
CDR3aa: ASSLAGYDYGYT

v_gene: TRBV28
j_gene: TRBJ1-2
abundance: few
len: 11
CDR3aa: ASSSRGRYGYT

v_gene: TRBV7-2
j_gene: TRBJ1-2
abundance: few
len: 13
CDR3aa: ASSLARTDYYGYT

v_gene: TRBV19
j_gene: TRBJ2-5
abundance: NA
len: 12
CDR3aa: ASSIIGKGETQY

v_gene: TRBV7-2
j_gene: TRBJ1-1
abundance: few
len: 13
CDR3aa: ASSIRQGTNTEAF